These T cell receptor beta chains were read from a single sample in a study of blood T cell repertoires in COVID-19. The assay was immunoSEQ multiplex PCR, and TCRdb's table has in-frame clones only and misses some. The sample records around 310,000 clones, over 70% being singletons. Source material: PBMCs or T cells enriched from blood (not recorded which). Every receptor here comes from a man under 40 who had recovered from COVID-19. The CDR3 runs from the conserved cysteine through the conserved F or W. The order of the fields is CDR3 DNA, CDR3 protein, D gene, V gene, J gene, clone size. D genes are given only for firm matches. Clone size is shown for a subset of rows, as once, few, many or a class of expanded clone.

TGTGCCAGCAGTGAAATGACTAGAGTGGACGAGCAGTACTTC	CASSEMTRVDEQYF	-	TRBV6-1	TRBJ2-7	-
TGTGCCACCAGCAGTAGCGGGGGTGCAGATACGCAGTATTTT	CATSSSGGADTQYF	TRBD2	TRBV15	TRBJ2-3	-
TGTGCCACACAGGGGCGTTTCACAGATACGCAGTATTTT	CATQGRFTDTQYF	TRBD1	TRBV10-3	TRBJ2-3	-
TGTGCCAGTAGGCCCCGGGACAGGGCAACCGGGGAGCTGTTTTTT	CASRPRDRATGELFF	TRBD1	TRBV19	TRBJ2-2	-
TGTGCCTGGAACCCTAGCGGGGGAAATAATGAGCAGTTCTTC	CAWNPSGGNNEQFF	TRBD2	TRBV30	TRBJ2-1	-
TGTGCCAGCAGACTCGCAGATACGCAGTATTTT	CASRLADTQYF	-	TRBV2	TRBJ2-3	-
TGTGCCAGCAGCTTGGGACACCGCACAGATACGCAGTATTTT	CASSLGHRTDTQYF	-	TRBV5-8	TRBJ2-3	-
TGCAGTGCTAGTCTCGCGGGGGGGCCTTACGAGCAGTACTTC	CSASLAGGPYEQYF	TRBD2	TRBV20-1	TRBJ2-7	-
TGTGCCAGCAGTCCACAGGGGAACTCTGGAAACACCATATATTTT	CASSPQGNSGNTIYF	TRBD1	TRBV25-1	TRBJ1-3	-
TGCGCCAGCAGCCAAGAGGCACCGATTAATTCACCCCTCCACTTT	CASSQEAPINSPLHF	-	TRBV4-1	TRBJ1-6	-
TGTGCCAGCAGGCCCCCGATCGGTGGGGGCATCGGCTACGAGCAGTACTTC	CASRPPIGGGIGYEQYF	-	TRBV27	TRBJ2-7	-
TGTGCCAGCAGCAGCGGGGGGCCCTTCGATACGCAGTATTTT	CASSSGGPFDTQYF	TRBD2	TRBV2	TRBJ2-3	-
TGCGCCAGCAGCCAAGCCCAGGACACAGATACGCAGTATTTT	CASSQAQDTDTQYF	-	TRBV4-1	TRBJ2-3	-
TGTGCCAGCAGCTTTGACCAGGGGGAGACCCAGTACTTC	CASSFDQGETQYF	-	TRBV12-1	TRBJ2-5	-
TGTGCCAGCAGCCGCCTGGGGTCAGGGGGCGGTCAGCCCCAGCATTTT	CASSRLGSGGGQPQHF	TRBD1	TRBV28	TRBJ1-5	-
TGTGCCAGCAGCTCTCGACAGGGAAGCGATGAGCAGTTCTTC	CASSSRQGSDEQFF	TRBD1	TRBV7-9	TRBJ2-1	-
TGTGCCAGCAGTTACGGAGGGGAGGGAACCTACGAGCAGTACTTC	CASSYGGEGTYEQYF	TRBD2	TRBV6-5	TRBJ2-7	once
TGTGCCAGCAGCTCGGAGGGGAATTCACCCCTCCACTTT	CASSSEGNSPLHF	-	TRBV7-9	TRBJ1-6	-
TGTGCCAGCAGCCAAGAGGAGGTCGGGCGGGGGCTAGCCAAAAACATTCAGTACTTC	CASSQEEVGRGLAKNIQYF	-	TRBV14	TRBJ2-4	-
TGTGCCAGCAGTTTACTGGCAGGGGTCGGAAACACCATATATTTT	CASSLLAGVGNTIYF	-	TRBV27	TRBJ1-3	-
TGTGCCAGCAGCTGGGACAGGTTGAACACTGAAGCTTTCTTT	CASSWDRLNTEAFF	TRBD1	TRBV5-5	TRBJ1-1	-
TGTGCCAGCACCCTAGAAGGGACATTGAACACTGAAGCTTTCTTT	CASTLEGTLNTEAFF	-	TRBV28	TRBJ1-1	-
TGCGCCAGCAGCTCAACAGGGGCCGGAAACACCATATATTTT	CASSSTGAGNTIYF	TRBD1	TRBV5-1	TRBJ1-3	-
TGTGCCAGCTCACCCCGGTCAGGCAACACCGGGGAGCTGTTTTTT	CASSPRSGNTGELFF	-	TRBV18	TRBJ2-2	-
TGTGCCAGCAGCTTAGGTTCAGGGGGCGGCAATCAGCCCCAGCATTTT	CASSLGSGGGNQPQHF	TRBD1	TRBV7-9	TRBJ1-5	-
TGTGCCACCAGCCAACCATGGGGGGGACTAGCGCCCAATGAGCAGTTCTTC	CATSQPWGGLAPNEQFF	TRBD2	TRBV24-1	TRBJ2-1	-
TGTGCCAGCAGCCCTGACCCACTAGCGGGGGAATCCAATGAGCAGTTCTTC	CASSPDPLAGESNEQFF	TRBD2	TRBV4-2	TRBJ2-1	-
TGTGCCAGCAGGACAGTGGATGGCTACACCTTC	CASRTVDGYTF	-	TRBV6-5	TRBJ1-2	-
TGTGCCTGGAGTGTATATCTAAGCACAGATACGCAGTATTTT	CAWSVYLSTDTQYF	-	TRBV30	TRBJ2-3	once
TGTGCCAGCAAACTAGCGGGGGATCCTAGCACAGATACGCAGTATTTT	CASKLAGDPSTDTQYF	TRBD2	TRBV5-8	TRBJ2-3	-
TGTGCCAGCAGTTACTCGTTTAGCGGGGAAGAGACCCAGTACTTC	CASSYSFSGEETQYF	TRBD2	TRBV6-2/TRBV6-3	TRBJ2-5	-
TGTGCCAGCAGCAAACAGAGCGGGGGGCCCAGCTCCTACAATGAGCAGTTCTTC	CASSKQSGGPSSYNEQFF	-	TRBV21-1	TRBJ2-1	-
TGTGCCAGCAGCTTGGCGACAGGGACCTCCTACGAGCAGTACTTC	CASSLATGTSYEQYF	TRBD1	TRBV13	TRBJ2-7	-
TGTGCCAGCAGCCTCTCGGGGGATTACACAGATACGCAGTATTTT	CASSLSGDYTDTQYF	-	TRBV5-6	TRBJ2-3	once
TGCGCCAGCAGTGAGTCGGGACAGGCTCAAGAGACCCAGTACTTC	CASSESGQAQETQYF	TRBD1	TRBV10-1	TRBJ2-5	-
TGTGCCAGCAGTGAAACAGGGGGCCGTGAAAAACTGTTTTTT	CASSETGGREKLFF	TRBD1	TRBV6-1	TRBJ1-4	-
TGCGCCAGTACCGGGACAGGGGGACCCTCAGATACGCAGTATTTT	CASTGTGGPSDTQYF	TRBD1	TRBV4-1	TRBJ2-3	-
TGTGCCAGTAGTGTCGGACAGGGGGCGGGATCACCCCTCCACTTT	CASSVGQGAGSPLHF	TRBD1	TRBV19	TRBJ1-6	-
TGCGCCAGCAGCTCGGGACAGCACACAGATACGCAGTATTTT	CASSSGQHTDTQYF	TRBD1	TRBV5-1	TRBJ2-3	once
TGTGCCAGCAGCGTAGGGTCGGGGGGGACAGATACGCAGTATTTT	CASSVGSGGTDTQYF	TRBD2	TRBV9	TRBJ2-3	-
TGTGCCAGCAGCAAGCTGGGACAGGGGAACACCGGGGAGCTGTTTTTT	CASSKLGQGNTGELFF	-	TRBV21-1	TRBJ2-2	-
TGTGCCAGCAGTCCCCGGGGAGCCTACGAGCAGTACTTC	CASSPRGAYEQYF	-	TRBV27	TRBJ2-7	-
TGTGCCAGCACCCCGACCCACGGACTAGCGGGGGTTTCCTACAATGAGCAGTTCTTC	CASTPTHGLAGVSYNEQFF	TRBD2	TRBV9	TRBJ2-1	-
TGCGCCAGCAGCCAGGGACAGGGCCGGGGGTATGGCTACACCTTC	CASSQGQGRGYGYTF	TRBD1	TRBV5-1	TRBJ1-2	once
TGTGCCAGCAGCCCCGATTGGGGGGGTAGTTCACCCCTCCACTTT	CASSPDWGGSSPLHF	-	TRBV3-1/TRBV3-2	TRBJ1-6	-
TGTGCCAGCAGGCGCGGGCAAGAGACCCAGTACTTC	CASRRGQETQYF	-	TRBV12-3/TRBV12-4	TRBJ2-5	few
TGCAGCGTTGACGAGGGGAACACCGGGGAGCTGTTTTTT	CSVDEGNTGELFF	-	TRBV29-1	TRBJ2-2	-
TGTGCCAGCAGACGACAGGGAAGCAATCAGCCCCAGCATTTT	CASRRQGSNQPQHF	TRBD1	TRBV28	TRBJ1-5	-
TGTGCCAGCGCGGGTTACAATGAGCAGTTCTTC	CASAGYNEQFF	-	TRBV12-3/TRBV12-4	TRBJ2-1	-
TGTGCCAGCGCGGCGAACACTGAAGCTTTCTTT	CASAANTEAFF	-	TRBV6-5	TRBJ1-1	-
TGTGCCAGCAGTTACTCCTGGCCTCGTCAGCCCCAGCATTTT	CASSYSWPRQPQHF	-	TRBV6-2/TRBV6-3	TRBJ1-5	-
TGTGCCAGCAGTTTAAATGGGGCCCACGAGCAGTACTTC	CASSLNGAHEQYF	-	TRBV27	TRBJ2-7	few
TGTGCCAGCAGCCAGACACGGACTAGCACAGATACGCAGTATTTT	CASSQTRTSTDTQYF	-	TRBV14	TRBJ2-3	-